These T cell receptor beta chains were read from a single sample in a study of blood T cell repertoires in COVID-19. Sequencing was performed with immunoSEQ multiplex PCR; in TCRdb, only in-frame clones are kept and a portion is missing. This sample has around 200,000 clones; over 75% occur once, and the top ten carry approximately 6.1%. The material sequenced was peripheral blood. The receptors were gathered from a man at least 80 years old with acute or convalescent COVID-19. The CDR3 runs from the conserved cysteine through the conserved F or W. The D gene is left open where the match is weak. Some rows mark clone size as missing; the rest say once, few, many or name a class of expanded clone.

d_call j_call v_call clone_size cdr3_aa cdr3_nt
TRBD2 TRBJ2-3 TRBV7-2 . CASSPGDGRAETQYF TGTGCCAGCAGCCCAGGAGACGGGAGGGCCGAGACGCAGTATTTT
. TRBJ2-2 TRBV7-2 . CASSLARATGELFF TGTGCCAGCAGCTTAGCCAGGGCCACCGGGGAGCTGTTTTTT
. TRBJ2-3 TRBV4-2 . CASSQDGLQDTQYF TGTGCCAGCAGCCAAGATGGACTCCAAGATACGCAGTATTTT
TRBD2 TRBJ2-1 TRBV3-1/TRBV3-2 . CASSHDLAVYNEQFF TGTGCCAGCAGCCATGACCTAGCGGTCTACAATGAGCAGTTCTTC
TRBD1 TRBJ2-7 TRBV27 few CASKRTGGGEQYF TGTGCCAGCAAGCGGACAGGGGGCGGCGAGCAGTACTTC
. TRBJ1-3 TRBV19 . CASSGRTARNTIYF TGTGCCAGTAGTGGACGGACAGCTAGAAACACCATATATTTT
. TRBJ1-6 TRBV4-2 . CASSQAQGGSYNSPLHF TGTGCCAGCAGCCAAGCGCAGGGAGGCTCCTATAATTCACCCCTCCACTTT
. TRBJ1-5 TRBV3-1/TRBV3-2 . CASGGGSNQPQHF TGTGCCAGCGGTGGGGGGAGCAATCAGCCCCAGCATTTT
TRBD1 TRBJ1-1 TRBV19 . CASSIVFRGTVELFNTEAFF TGTGCCAGTAGTATAGTCTTTCGGGGGACAGTCGAACTCTTTAACACTGAAGCTTTCTTT
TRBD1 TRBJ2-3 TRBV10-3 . CAISENSQGISGTTDTQYF TGTGCCATCAGTGAAAATTCACAGGGGATAAGTGGAACCACAGATACGCAGTATTTT
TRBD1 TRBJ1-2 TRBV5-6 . CASSSPGTGVYGYTF TGTGCCAGCAGCTCCCCCGGGACAGGGGTATATGGCTACACCTTC
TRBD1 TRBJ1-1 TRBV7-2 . CASSSRDSGLYTEAFF TGTGCCAGCAGCAGCCGGGACAGCGGCCTTTATACTGAAGCTTTCTTT
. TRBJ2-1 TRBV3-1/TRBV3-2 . CASSLLGDNEQFF TGTGCCAGCAGCCTGCTAGGCGACAATGAGCAGTTCTTC
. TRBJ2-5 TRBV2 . CASSSTERPEAQYF TGTGCCAGCAGTTCGACAGAGCGCCCAGAGGCCCAGTACTTC
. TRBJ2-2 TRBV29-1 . CSVEARDRNTGELFF TGCAGCGTTGAAGCGCGGGACAGAAACACCGGGGAGCTGTTTTTT
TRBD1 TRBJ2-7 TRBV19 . CASSTGRDSLEQYF TGTGCCAGTAGTACCGGTCGGGACAGCCTCGAGCAGTACTTC
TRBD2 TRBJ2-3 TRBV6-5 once CASGPLAGGTDTQYF TGTGCCAGCGGTCCACTAGCGGGAGGCACAGATACGCAGTATTTT
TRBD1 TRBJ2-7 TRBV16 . CASSPRDRVGYEQYF TGTGCCAGCAGCCCCCGGGACAGGGTAGGCTACGAGCAGTACTTC
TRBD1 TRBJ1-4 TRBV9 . CASSPGGPGQPNEKLFF TGTGCCAGCAGCCCAGGGGGTCCGGGACAGCCTAATGAAAAACTGTTTTTT
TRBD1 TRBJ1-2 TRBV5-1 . CASSLNIQGKSGYTF TGCGCCAGCAGCCTAAACATACAGGGGAAGTCTGGCTACACCTTC
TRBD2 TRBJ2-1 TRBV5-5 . CASSLAEGLAGGEQFF TGTGCCAGCAGCTTGGCCGAGGGACTAGCGGGAGGGGAGCAGTTCTTC
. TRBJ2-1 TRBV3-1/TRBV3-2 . CASSQDRIAQLF TGTGCCAGCAGCCAAGATAGAATAGCCCAACTCTTC
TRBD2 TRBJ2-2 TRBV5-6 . CASSLDPAGGPGELFF TGTGCCAGCAGCTTGGATCCAGCGGGAGGCCCCGGGGAGCTGTTTTTT
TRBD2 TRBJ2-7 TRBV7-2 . CASSLGAGRVTYEQYF TGTGCCAGCAGCTTAGGGGCAGGGAGGGTTACCTACGAGCAGTACTTC
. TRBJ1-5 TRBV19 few CASGQPNQPQHF TGTGCCAGCGGACAGCCAAATCAGCCCCAGCATTTT
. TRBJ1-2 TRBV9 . CASSFDEGYGYTF TGTGCCAGCAGCTTTGATGAGGGTTATGGCTACACCTTC
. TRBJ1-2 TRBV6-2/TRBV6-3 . CASSITGYGYGYTF TGTGCCAGCAGCATCACAGGGTACGGGTATGGCTACACCTTC
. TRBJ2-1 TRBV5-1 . CASSPTGSSYNEQFF TGCGCCAGCAGCCCGACTGGAAGCTCCTACAATGAGCAGTTCTTC
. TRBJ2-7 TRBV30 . CAWSVLGTRRPGRSYEQYF TGTGCCTGGAGTGTACTAGGTACAAGAAGGCCTGGAAGGTCTTACGAGCAGTACTTC
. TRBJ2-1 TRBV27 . CASSFGYNEQFF TGTGCCAGCAGTTTCGGTTACAATGAGCAGTTCTTC
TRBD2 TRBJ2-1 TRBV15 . CATRTSGNEQFF TGTGCCACTAGGACTAGCGGCAATGAGCAGTTCTTC
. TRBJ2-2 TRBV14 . CASSPGLVTGELFF TGTGCCAGCAGCCCGGGACTTGTCACCGGGGAGCTGTTTTTT